This T cell receptor (beta chain) is from a study of cytomegalovirus exposure and HLA in healthy donors. This PCR relied on a set of 60 Vbeta primers and 13 Jbeta primers. The protocol was immunoSEQ multiplex PCR, while the TCRdb copy is restricted to in-frame clones and leaves out a portion. The specimen's table records about 200,000 clones. CDR3 length: 13 residues. CDR1 is SEHNR and CDR2 is FQNEAQ in the germline V gene (reference sequence). The germline V and J ends were trimmed by 3 bases and 4 bases, with 7 bases remaining between them. This clonotype was sampled from a boy between 10 and 17 years old in good health and CMV-seronegative. Sequencing used PBMCs. The J gene is TRBJ1-5, the V gene TRBV7-9; no firm D call. The CDR3 spells CASSFSGNQPQHF. CDR3 coding DNA: TGTGCCAGCAGCTTTTCGGGGAATCAGCCCCAGCATTTT.